Below are 24 T cell receptor beta chains sequenced from a single sample in a study of blood T cell repertoires in COVID-19. Here immunoSEQ multiplex PCR was the method, and the copy in TCRdb shows in-frame clones only, minus some. The sample records 120,000 to 150,000 clones, over 80% being singletons. The sequenced sample consisted of PBMCs or T cells enriched from blood (not recorded which). The origin of the receptors is a woman in her 40s who had recovered from COVID-19.

The chain has TRBV19 and TRBJ2-3; the match to TRBD2 covers 13 bases. The CDR3 runs to 17 residues. The germline CDR1 and CDR2 sequences are LNHDA and SQIVND (reference sequence). The V gene end was trimmed by 3 bases and the J gene end by 3 bases; junction bases not matched to a gene: 6. CDR3 sequence reads: CASSMRTSGSYTDTQYF. As DNA, the CDR3 is TGTGCCAGTAGTATGAGGACTAGCGGGAGCTATACAGATACGCAGTATTTT.

The chain carries TRBV19 and TRBJ2-1; 10 positions agree with TRBD2. CDR1 LNHDA and CDR2 SQIVND come from the germline V gene (reference sequence). Germline trimming cut 4 bases from V and 3 bases from J; bases unmatched to any gene: 3. CDR3 length: 15 amino acids. The CDR3 protein is CASSTQRGGYNEQFF. In DNA, the CDR3 is TGTGCCAGTAGTACCCAGCGGGGGGGCTACAATGAGCAGTTCTTC.

CDR3 sequence reads: CASSYSTTTNYGYTF. CDR3 coding DNA: TGTGCCAGCAGTTACTCGACTACCACTAACTATGGCTACACCTTC. This chain joins TRBV6-5 and TRBJ1-2; D unclear. V shed 0 bases and J shed 0 bases, with 8 bases lying between them. CDR3 length equals 15 residues. The germline V gene has CDR1 MNHEY and CDR2 SVGAGI.

In the case of this clone: Distinct nucleotide sequences in the sample also encode this CDR3. The rearrangement joins TRBV9 to TRBJ2-3, with D perhaps matching TRBD2 (6 bases). V was pared by 4 bases and J by 0 bases, with 9 bases between. This CDR3 has 14 amino acids. Looked up from germline, CDR1 is SGDLS and CDR2 is YYNGEE. The DNA of the CDR3 is TGTGCCAGCAGCCCGCGGGGAAGCACAGATACGCAGTATTTT. Its translation is CASSPRGSTDTQYF. Drawing the rest from reference TRBV9 and TRBJ2-3, the complete variable domain is DSGVTQTPKHLITATGQRVTLRCSPRSGDLSVYWYQQSLDQGLQFLIQYYNGEERAKGNILERFSAQQFPDLHSELNLSSLELGDSALYFCASSPRGSTDTQYFGPGTRLTVL.

The chain couples TRBV6-1 to TRBJ2-2, with 7 bases fitting TRBD2. This CDR3 is 16 amino acids long. The germline V gene has CDR1 MNHNS and CDR2 SASEGT. J was trimmed by 4 bases and V by 0 bases; bases with no gene match: 5. DNA for the CDR3: TGTGCCAGCAGTGAAGCGGCTAGCGGAACCACCGGGGAGCTGTTTTTT. As protein: CASSEAASGTTGELFF.

The rearrangement joins TRBV27 to TRBJ2-7; D perhaps matches TRBD2 (5 bases). CDR1 is MNHEY, CDR2 SMNVEV, per germline (reference sequence). CDR3 length: 13 residues. Trimming removed 7 bases from V and 1 base from J, with 11 bases in between. The CDR3 loop is CASKRTSSYEQYF. DNA for the CDR3: TGTGCCAGCAAACGGACTTCGTCCTACGAGCAGTACTTC.

J is TRBJ2-1 and V is TRBV13; 14 positions match TRBD2. The CDR3 has 18 residues. From germline, CDR1 is PRHDT and CDR2 FYEKMQ (reference sequence). J lost 7 bases, V lost 1 base, and 9 bases had no gene match. The CDR3 bases are TGTGCCAGCAGCTTAGCCGGGACTAGCGGGAGTTGGGCAAATGAGCAGTTCTTC. Residues: CASSLAGTSGSWANEQFF.

The rearrangement links TRBV9 to TRBJ1-3, with a weak D call TRBD1 (6 bases). The germline V gene has CDR1 SGDLS and CDR2 YYNGEE. V was cut by 4 bases and J by 2 bases, with 13 bases left in between. This CDR3 spans 15 amino acids. CDR3 coding DNA: TGTGCCAGCAGCCTAGGACAGCCCGCTGGAAACACCATATATTTT. Encoded protein: CASSLGQPAGNTIYF.

This clone has only one observation. The chain couples TRBV18 to TRBJ2-6; 8 bases are shared with TRBD1. The germline gives CDR1 KGHSH, CDR2 LQKENI. The CDR3 has 19 residues. V lost 0 bases, J lost 1 base, and 8 bases stayed unmatched. CDR3 amino acids: CASSPPPKTGASGANVLTF. The CDR3 DNA follows: TGTGCCAGCTCACCACCACCAAAGACAGGGGCTTCTGGGGCCAACGTCCTGACTTTC. Looking up the rest from reference TRBV18 and TRBJ2-6 gives the full variable domain: NAGVMQNPRHLVRRRGQEARLRCSPMKGHSHVYWYRQLPEEGLKFMVYLQKENIIDESGMPKERFSAEFPKEGPSILRIQQVVRGDSAAYFCASSPPPKTGASGANVLTFGAGSRLTVL.

This clone was seen a handful of times. The chain links TRBV5-1 to TRBJ1-2, with 10 bases fitting TRBD1. V was pared by 3 bases and J by 6 bases, with 14 bases of the junction left unmatched. CDR3 length equals 17 residues. Germline V gene sequence: CDR1 SGHRS, CDR2 YFSETQ. The DNA of the CDR3 is TGCGCCAGCAGCTATGGGACAGGGGTCCGCGATCGGGATGGCTACACCTTC. Residues: CASSYGTGVRDRDGYTF. Full variable domain (rest looked up from reference TRBV5-1 and TRBJ1-2): KAGVTQTPRYLIKTRGQQVTLSCSPISGHRSVSWYQQTPGQGLQFLFEYFSETQRNKGNFPGRFSGRQFSNSRSEMNVSTLELGDSALYLCASSYGTGVRDRDGYTFGSGTRLTVV.

The rearrangement joins TRBV28 to TRBJ2-7; possibly TRBD2 for D (6 bases). The CDR3 totals 14 residues. CDR1 is MDHEN, CDR2 SYDVKM, per germline. The germline V and J ends were trimmed by 9 bases and 6 bases, with 21 bases remaining between them. The CDR3 spells CASSIQRGLREQYF. CDR3 DNA: TGTGCCAGTTCCATTCAGAGGGGACTTCGCGAGCAGTACTTC.

The rearrangement links TRBV4-2 to TRBJ2-7; D not resolved. Trimming left V 0 bases short and J 0 bases short, with 9 bases between. Germline CDR1 LGHNA, CDR2 YNFKEQ. The CDR3 consists of 15 residues. The CDR3 sequence is CASSQEYSSSYEQYF. DNA for the CDR3: TGTGCCAGCAGCCAAGAATATAGCTCCTCCTACGAGCAGTACTTC.

The chain uses TRBV27 and TRBJ2-7; 11 nucleotides match TRBD2. Germline CDR1 reads MNHEY; CDR2 reads SMNVEV (reference sequence). The CDR3 loop spans 15 amino acids. V was clipped by 0 bases and J by 4 bases; unmatched bases: 2. CDR3 amino acids: CASSLSLAGGYEQYF. The CDR3 DNA follows: TGTGCCAGCAGTTTATCGCTAGCGGGAGGTTACGAGCAGTACTTC.

The chain uses TRBV27 and TRBJ2-3, with no clear D. The CDR3 has 15 residues. Trimming left V 10 bases short and J 0 bases short, with 17 bases between. Per the germline V gene, CDR1 is MNHEY and CDR2 is SMNVEV (reference sequence). In DNA form, the CDR3 reads TGTGCCACCTTCCCCGGGTTACCTAGCACAGATACGCAGTATTTT. It yields the protein CATFPGLPSTDTQYF.

The V call is TRBV5-1, the J call TRBJ1-2; 8 positions agree with TRBD1. CDR3 length: 13 amino acids. Germline V gene data show CDR1 as SGHRS and CDR2 as YFSETQ. V lost 8 bases to trimming and J lost 4 bases; unmatched junction nucleotides: 7. For the CDR3, the DNA is TGCGCCAGTAATCTAGACAGGGGCTATGGCTACACCTTC. Its protein product is CASNLDRGYGYTF.

The table lists this clone with a few counts. CDR3 in amino acids: CASSVASQGDYGYTF. The CDR3 bases are TGTGCCAGCAGCGTAGCCAGCCAGGGCGACTATGGCTACACCTTC. V and J are TRBV9 and TRBJ1-2; weak D call: TRBD1 (5 bases). The CDR3 is made up of 15 amino acids. V was clipped by 0 bases and J by 3 bases, with 12 bases between them. Germline assignment: CDR1 SGDLS and CDR2 YYNGEE.

The rearrangement links TRBV7-2 to TRBJ2-1, with a possible D match to TRBD2 (5 bases). The CDR3 totals 13 residues. Trimming pared 3 bases from V and 9 bases from J, leaving 12 bases between. Germline V gene lookup returns CDR1 SGHTA and CDR2 FQGNSA. CDR3 loop: CASSFGETSEQFF. The CDR3 nucleotides read TGTGCCAGCAGCTTCGGGGAGACGTCTGAGCAGTTCTTC.

The chain employs TRBV7-9 and TRBJ2-1; 7 nucleotides match TRBD2. The germline V gene has CDR1 SEHNR and CDR2 FQNEAQ (reference sequence). V lost 0 bases and J lost 4; bases outside the gene matches: 3. The CDR3 spans 15 residues. The CDR3 bases are TGTGCCAGCAGCTTAGCCGGGACTACGTACAATGAGCAGTTCTTC. It is translated as CASSLAGTTYNEQFF.

The rearrangement uses TRBV14 and TRBJ2-1; TRBD2 is a possible D gene (6 bases). The germline CDR1 and CDR2 sequences are SGHDN and FVKESK. Trimming stripped 2 bases from V and 9 bases from J, with 17 bases between. The CDR3 totals 15 residues. CDR3 DNA: TGTGCCAGCAGCCAAAGGGCCGGGAGTCTCTTTGAGCAGTTCTTC. It specifies CASSQRAGSLFEQFF.

This chain connects TRBV27 to TRBJ2-7; 8 positions match TRBD1. The CDR3 runs to 15 residues. From germline, CDR1 is MNHEY and CDR2 SMNVEV (reference sequence). The trim removed 6 bases at V and 2 bases at J, leaving 9 bases unmatched. The CDR3 DNA reads as TGTGCCAGCAGCAGAACAGGGGGAGGCACCTACGAGCAGTACTTC. It yields the protein CASSRTGGGTYEQYF.

A few counts support this clone. The V call is TRBV2, the J call TRBJ2-5, with 9 bases identical to TRBD1. CDR3 size: 15 residues. Trimming cost V 4 bases and J 1 base; bases outside gene matches: 4. CDR1 and CDR2 (germline): SNHLY, FYNNEI. In DNA, the CDR3 is TGTGCCAGCAGTGTGGACAGGGGTTTCCAAGAGACCCAGTACTTC. This encodes CASSVDRGFQETQYF. Supplemented by reference TRBV2 and TRBJ2-5, the full variable domain reads EPEVTQTPSHQVTQMGQEVILRCVPISNHLYFYWYRQILGQKVEFLVSFYNNEISEKSEIFDDQFSVERPDGSNFTLKIRSTKLEDSAMYFCASSVDRGFQETQYFGPGTRLLVL.

V and J are TRBV5-1 and TRBJ2-2; TRBD2 aligns across 13 bases. The V gene's germline CDR1 is SGHRS and CDR2 YFSETQ. The V and J ends lost 3 bases and 7 bases, in that order; junction bases with no gene match: 6. This CDR3 is built from 16 residues. CDR3: CASSSGLAGADGELFF. For the CDR3, the DNA is TGCGCCAGCAGCTCAGGACTAGCGGGAGCGGACGGGGAGCTGTTTTTT.

The J gene is TRBJ2-7, the V gene TRBV4-2; D is ambiguous. The germline gives CDR1 LGHNA, CDR2 YNFKEQ. The ends were cut back, 0 bases at V and 5 bases at J, with 20 bases in the middle. This CDR3 is built from 17 residues. CDR3 in DNA: TGTGCCAGCAGCCAAGAGGCCCGAGGTTCTGGGTTGAACGAGCAGTACTTC. Translation gives CASSQEARGSGLNEQYF.

The gene calls are TRBV15 and TRBJ1-5, with D maybe TRBD1 (6 bases). V shed 0 bases and J shed 2 bases, with 8 bases lying between them. Germline V lookup: CDR1 LNHNV, CDR2 YYDKDF (reference sequence). The CDR3 loop spans 15 amino acids. CDR3 nucleotides: TGTGCCACCAGCAGAGAGGGGGCGGGCAATCAGCCCCAGCATTTT. The encoded protein is CATSREGAGNQPQHF. The entire variable domain, with the rest obtained from reference TRBV15 and TRBJ1-5, is as follows: DAMVIQNPRYQVTQFGKPVTLSCSQTLNHNVMYWYQQKSSQAPKLLFHYYDKDFNNEADTPDNFQSRRPNTSFCFLDIRSPGLGDTAMYLCATSREGAGNQPQHFGDGTRLSIL.